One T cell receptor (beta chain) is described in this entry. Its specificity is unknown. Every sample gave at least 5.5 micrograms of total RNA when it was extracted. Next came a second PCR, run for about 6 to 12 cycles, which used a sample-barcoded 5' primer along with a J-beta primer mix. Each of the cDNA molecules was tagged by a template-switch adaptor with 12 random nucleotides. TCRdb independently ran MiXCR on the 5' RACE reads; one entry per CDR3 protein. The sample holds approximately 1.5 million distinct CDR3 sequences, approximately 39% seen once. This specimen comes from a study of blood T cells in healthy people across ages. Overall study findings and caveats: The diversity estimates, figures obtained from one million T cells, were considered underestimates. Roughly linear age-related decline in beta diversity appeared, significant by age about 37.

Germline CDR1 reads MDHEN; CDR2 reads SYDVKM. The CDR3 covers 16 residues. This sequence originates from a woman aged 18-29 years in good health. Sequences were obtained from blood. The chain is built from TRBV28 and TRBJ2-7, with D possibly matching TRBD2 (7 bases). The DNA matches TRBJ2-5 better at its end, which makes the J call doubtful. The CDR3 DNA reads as TGTGCCAGCAGTTTCCGGGGGGCAGCCGGGCGAGAGACCCAGTACTTC. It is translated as CASSFRGAAGRETQYF.